This T cell receptor (beta chain) was retrieved from a study of control samples from healthy donors and cancer patients. Sequenced by immunoSEQ multiplex PCR; TCRdb stores in-frame clones only, minus some. The sample holds 90,000 to 150,000 clones, roughly 88% seen once. The CDR3 spans 14 residues. Sequenced material: blood. The J gene is TRBJ2-5, the V gene TRBV21-1; the table's D call TRBD1 went unverified against the DNA. TRBV21-1 is a recognized pseudogene. The TCR was taken from a man aged 40-50 years in good health. CDR3 DNA: TGTGCCAGCAGAAAGGCAGGGGGAGAAGAGACCCAGTACTTC. Translating it yields CASRKAGGEETQYF.